This T cell receptor beta chain was captured by sequencing in a study of control samples from healthy donors and cancer patients (TCRdb year 2020). Concerning this clone: Its antigen specificity is not known. Base-call qualities are not available, and no considerably larger clone is one nucleotide away.

CDR1 and CDR2, per the germline V gene (reference sequence), are LGHDT and YNNKEL. V has 5 bases trimmed and J has 3 bases trimmed; junction bases matching no gene number 6. Spanning cysteine to phenylalanine, the CDR3 consists of 17 amino acids. Only the CDR3 DNA stays, 51 bases, in frame from base 1. Libraries were made using the immunoSEQ multiplex PCR assay. Held by TCRdb, this immuneACCESS table contains in-frame sequences only and omits some clones. Under half of the omission traces to an unresolved V gene where checked; the cause of the rest is unknown. Present in this sample are approximately 210,000 clones, around 93% of which were seen just once. The top ten hold approximately 1.8% of the sample.

The clonotype comes from a man younger than 45 in good health. The rearranged segments are TRBV3-1 (or the pseudogene TRBV3-2) and TRBJ2-3; TRBD2 lines up with 15 middle nucleotides. The sequencing sample was made of blood. The CDR3 region: CASSKRGTSGGTDTQYF. The DNA reads TGTGCCAGCAGCAAAAGAGGGACTAGCGGGGGGACAGATACGCAGTATTTT.